This T cell receptor beta chain was captured by sequencing in a study of control samples from healthy donors and cancer patients. This CDR3 is 15 amino acids long. Trimming removed 6 bases from V and 9 bases from J; junction bases left unmatched: 9. CDR1 MNHEY and CDR2 SVGAGI come from the germline V gene. Sequencing was performed with immunoSEQ multiplex PCR; in TCRdb, only in-frame clones are kept and a portion is missing. This sample has 65,000 to 90,000 clones, with around 93% found just once. The specimen sequenced was blood. The chain has TRBV6-5 and TRBJ2-1, with TRBD2 matching 12 bases. The clonotype comes from a woman in her 30s in good health. This CDR3 reads CASSPPSGGGSEQFF. The DNA of the CDR3 is TGTGCCAGCAGCCCGCCTAGCGGGGGGGGGAGTGAGCAGTTCTTC.